One T cell receptor beta chain is described in this entry. Its matching antigen is unknown. Some clones are missing from TCRdb's copy, which holds only in-frame ones; the method was immunoSEQ multiplex PCR. The table shows roughly 350,000 clones, with around nine tenths occurring only once. The treatment: some 20 received Ad26.COV2.S at low or high dose, single or two shots; about 5 received placebo; per-sample allocation not given. Collection of samples fell on day 63 after the first vaccine or placebo injection. Aged 18-55 years, donor was enrolled in Boston in the early 2020s. V dropped 7 bases and J dropped 2; count of bases not matched to a gene: 6. The germline CDR1 and CDR2 sequences are SNHLY and FYNNEI. The CDR3 has 14 residues. This specimen belongs to a study of Ad26.COV2.S vaccination and SARS-CoV-2 variants. Study overall: Donor allocation was to the COV1001 Ad26.COV2.S trial arm.

Study results and caveats: Recipients of vaccine and of placebo showed similar breadth of their non-spike TCR repertoires.

The sequence came from a person aged 18-60 years who received the Ad26.COV2.S COVID-19 vaccine or a placebo. The input for sequencing was peripheral blood, taken in a trial of Ad26.COV2.S vaccine versus placebo. The chain carries TRBV2 and TRBJ1-1; 8 bases are shared with TRBD1. The CDR3 here is CASKGTGQNTEAFF. The CDR3 nucleotides are TGTGCCAGCAAAGGGACAGGACAAAACACTGAAGCTTTCTTT.